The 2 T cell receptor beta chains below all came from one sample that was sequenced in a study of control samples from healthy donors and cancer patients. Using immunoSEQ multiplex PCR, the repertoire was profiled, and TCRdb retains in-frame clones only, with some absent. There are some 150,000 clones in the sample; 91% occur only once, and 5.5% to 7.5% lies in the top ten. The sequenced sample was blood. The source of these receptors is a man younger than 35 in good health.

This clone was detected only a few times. The CDR3 nucleotides are TGTGCCAGCAGCGTAGCGTCGGGGGCAGGTTCACCCCTCCACTTT. Amino acids: CASSVASGAGSPLHF. The gene calls are TRBV9 and TRBJ1-6, with D tentatively TRBD1 (6 bases). There are 15 residues in the CDR3. Germline V gene lookup returns CDR1 SGDLS and CDR2 YYNGEE. V was shortened by 0 bases and J by 9 bases, with 13 bases between the two germline ends. Based on the CDR3 plus reference TRBV9 and TRBJ1-6, the full variable domain is DSGVTQTPKHLITATGQRVTLRCSPRSGDLSVYWYQQSLDQGLQFLIQYYNGEERAKGNILERFSAQQFPDLHSELNLSSLELGDSALYFCASSVASGAGSPLHFGNGTRLTVT.

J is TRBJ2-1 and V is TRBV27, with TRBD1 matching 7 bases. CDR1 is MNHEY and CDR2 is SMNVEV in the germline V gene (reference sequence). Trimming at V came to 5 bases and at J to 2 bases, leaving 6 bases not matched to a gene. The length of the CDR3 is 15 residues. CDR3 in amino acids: CASSTYRGPYNEQFF. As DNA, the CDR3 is TGTGCCAGCAGTACCTACAGGGGACCCTACAATGAGCAGTTCTTC.